A single sample is the source of the 29 T cell receptor beta chains below, sequenced in a study of blood T cell repertoires in COVID-19. Profiling relied on immunoSEQ multiplex PCR, and the TCRdb table lists in-frame clones only, not all of them. The sample shows more than 200,000 clones, about 80% of them seen only once. Sequenced: peripheral blood. Receptors were obtained from a man aged 50 or older with active or convalescent COVID-19.

The chain has TRBV27 and TRBJ2-7; TRBD1 matches at 9 bases. Germline V gives CDR1 MNHEY, CDR2 SMNVEV (reference sequence). V dropped 0 bases and J dropped 3; count of bases not matched to a gene: 0. CDR3 size: 14 residues. Written as DNA, the CDR3 is TGTGCCAGCAGTTTATCGGACAGGGGCTACGAGCAGTACTTC. Translating gives CASSLSDRGYEQYF.

On this clone: In the same sample, other DNA sequences code for this CDR3. V is TRBV30 and J is TRBJ1-1; perhaps TRBD1 as D (5 bases). The CDR3 is 14 residues long. The V end lost 2 bases, the J end lost 1 base, and 11 bases lay between the germline ends. CDR1 is GTSNPN, CDR2 SVGIG, per germline (reference sequence). CDR3 nucleotides: TGTGCCTGGAGTCGCGGGGGGGAGAACACTGAAGCTTTCTTT. It codes for CAWSRGGENTEAFF.

The chain employs TRBV10-1 and TRBJ2-2; the match to TRBD2 covers 8 bases. This CDR3 has 14 amino acids. Losses at the gene ends were 9 bases for V and 5 bases for J; bases not matched to a gene: 8. Germline-derived CDR1 and CDR2 are WNHNN and SYGVQD (reference sequence). In nucleotides, the CDR3 is TGCGCCAGTCTAGGACTAGCAGTTACCGGGGAGCTGTTTTTT. Translating it yields CASLGLAVTGELFF.

The chain joins TRBV7-6 to TRBJ2-3; D is unclear. Trimming left V 1 base short and J 0 bases short, with 8 bases between. CDR3 length: 15 residues. Germline CDR1 SGHVS, CDR2 FNYEAQ. Here the CDR3 DNA reads TGTGCCAGCAGCTTAGGGTCAGGTAGCACAGATACGCAGTATTTT. This codes for CASSLGSGSTDTQYF.

The chain uses TRBV30 and TRBJ2-1, with TRBD2 identical over 9 bases. The CDR3 has 16 amino acids. Trimming took 5 bases from V and 4 from J; bases not matched to a gene: 12. The germline V gene encodes CDR1 GTSNPN and CDR2 SVGIG (reference sequence). CDR3 DNA: TGTGCCTGGTACCACGACCTGGCGGGGGGGTACAATGAGCAGTTCTTC. Protein product: CAWYHDLAGGYNEQFF.

The chain employs TRBV27 and TRBJ2-7; D gene ambiguous. This CDR3 comprises 13 residues. Germline V gives CDR1 MNHEY, CDR2 SMNVEV (reference sequence). The ends were cut back, 5 bases at V and 2 bases at J, with 10 bases in the middle. The CDR3 region has the DNA TGTGCCAGCAGTCCCTCCTCGGCCTACGAGCAGTACTTC. It codes for CASSPSSAYEQYF.

In this sample, this clone turned up once. This chain links TRBV5-1 with TRBJ2-1; 9 positions match TRBD2. Looked up from germline, CDR1 is SGHRS and CDR2 is YFSETQ. V lost 5 bases, J lost 0 bases, and 9 bases stayed unmatched. CDR3 length: 17 amino acids. The CDR3, as DNA: TGCGCCAGCAGAGCCTCTAGCGGGATCAGCTCCTACAATGAGCAGTTCTTC. This encodes CASRASSGISSYNEQFF.

The chain carries TRBV12-3 or TRBV12-4 and TRBJ2-2; the D is unclear. V was trimmed by 7 bases and J by 2 bases, leaving 5 bases between them. This CDR3 contains 12 residues. The CDR3 DNA reads TGTGCCAGCACCAAAAACACCGGGGAGCTGTTTTTT. It codes for CASTKNTGELFF.

The chain has TRBV30 and TRBJ2-3; possible D gene TRBD2, 5 bases. V was shortened by 1 base and J by 1 base, with 12 bases between the two germline ends. Germline lookup yields CDR1 GTSNPN and CDR2 SVGIG (reference sequence). The CDR3 has 15 residues. CDR3 loop: CAWSGSSAGTDTQYF. The CDR3 DNA reads as TGTGCCTGGAGTGGGAGTTCAGCGGGCACAGATACGCAGTATTTT.

The chain has TRBV23-1 and TRBJ1-4; 9 bases agree with TRBD1. TRBV23-1 falls under the ORF class, with uncertain function. This CDR3 spans 15 amino acids. J gave up 4 bases and V 7 bases, and 7 bases lay outside the gene matches. This chain's CDR3 is CASTHRGHGNEKLFF. DNA of the CDR3: TGCGCCAGCACACACAGGGGGCATGGTAATGAAAAACTGTTTTTT.

The J gene is TRBJ2-3, the V gene TRBV3-1 (or the pseudogene TRBV3-2); the D is unclear. Trimming removed 3 bases from V and 0 bases from J, with 4 bases in between. Per the germline V gene, CDR1 is LGHDT and CDR2 is YNNKEL (reference sequence). The CDR3 is made up of 13 amino acids. Written as DNA, the CDR3 is TGTGCCAGCAGCCACAATAGCACAGATACGCAGTATTTT. Residues: CASSHNSTDTQYF.

The count of this clone is one. V and J are TRBV28 and TRBJ1-4; D is undetermined. Trimming took 5 bases from V and 0 from J, leaving 7 bases between them. Germline V gene data show CDR1 as MDHEN and CDR2 as SYDVKM. The CDR3 length is 14 residues. The DNA of the CDR3 is TGTGCCAGCAGTGTCCCCGCAACTAATGAAAAACTGTTTTTT. Protein product: CASSVPATNEKLFF.

This clone showed up just once. The chain couples TRBV5-6 to TRBJ2-2; a weak D match, TRBD1 (5 bases). The V gene's germline CDR1 is SGHDT and CDR2 YYEEEE. There are 15 residues in the CDR3. With 4 bases removed from V and 2 bases from J, the gap between germline ends came to 12 bases. CDR3 in DNA: TGTGCCAGCAGCAGCTTGACAGCTAACACCGGGGAGCTGTTTTTT. This encodes CASSSLTANTGELFF.

CDR3 in amino acids: CASAKDQVGGYTF. DNA for the CDR3: TGTGCTAGTGCCAAAGACCAGGTGGGCGGCTACACCTTC. The genes are TRBV12-5 and TRBJ1-2; D remains ambiguous. Germline CDR1 and CDR2: LGHNT and FRNRAP. Between the trimmed V and J ends, which lost 7 bases and 8 bases, there was a span of 17 bases. The CDR3 has 13 residues. The entire variable domain, with the rest obtained from reference TRBV12-5 and TRBJ1-2, is as follows: DARVTQTPRHKVTEMGQEVTMRCQPILGHNTVFWYRQTMMQGLELLAYFRNRAPLDDSGMPKDRFSAEMPDATLATLKIQPSEPRDSAVYFCASAKDQVGGYTFGSGTRLTVV.

This clone was counted a single time. V gene TRBV4-2 combines with J gene TRBJ2-1; 7 bases map to TRBD2. The CDR3 is 16 amino acids. Germline V gives CDR1 LGHNA, CDR2 YNFKEQ. Trimming cost V 0 bases and J 4 bases; bases outside gene matches: 6. The CDR3 sequence is CASSQEEAGPYNEQFF. CDR3 DNA: TGTGCCAGCAGCCAAGAAGAAGCGGGGCCTTACAATGAGCAGTTCTTC.

This chain links TRBV5-5 with TRBJ1-4; D gene ambiguous. Trimming pared 1 base from V and 7 bases from J, leaving 14 bases between. CDR1 is SGHKS and CDR2 is YYEKEE in the germline V gene (reference sequence). The CDR3 loop spans 15 amino acids. In DNA form, the CDR3 reads TGTGCCAGCAGCTTGCACGCCGGTCCGGGTGAAAAACTGTTTTTT. Amino acid sequence: CASSLHAGPGEKLFF. The full variable domain, in which reference TRBV5-5 and TRBJ1-4 provide the parts outside the CDR3, is DAGVTQSPTHLIKTRGQQVTLRCSPISGHKSVSWYQQVLGQGPQFIFQYYEKEERGRGNFPDRFSARQFPNYSSELNVNALLLGDSALYLCASSLHAGPGEKLFFGSGTQLSVL.

The rearrangement joins TRBV23-1 to TRBJ1-3, with D unresolved. TRBV23-1 carries the ORF label, with uncertain function. This CDR3 is built from 16 residues. V lost 0 bases, J lost 5 bases, and 14 bases lay in between. The CDR3: CASSQSRDYTRNTIYF. CDR3 coding DNA: TGCGCCAGCAGTCAATCGAGAGACTATACGAGAAACACCATATATTTT.

This clone was recorded once. The chain joins TRBV2 to TRBJ2-7, with TRBD2 matching 7 bases. Trimming cost V 6 bases and J 6 bases; bases outside gene matches: 11. The CDR3 consists of 14 residues. Germline V gives CDR1 SNHLY, CDR2 FYNNEI. CDR3 sequence reads: CASRGLTGGGEQYF. CDR3 DNA: TGTGCCAGCAGAGGTCTGACGGGAGGAGGCGAGCAGTACTTC. Together with reference TRBV2 and TRBJ2-7, the CDR3 gives the full variable domain: EPEVTQTPSHQVTQMGQEVILRCVPISNHLYFYWYRQILGQKVEFLVSFYNNEISEKSEIFDDQFSVERPDGSNFTLKIRSTKLEDSAMYFCASRGLTGGGEQYFGPGTRLTVT.

The chain employs TRBV29-1 and TRBJ2-3, with TRBD1 identical over 8 bases. Per the germline V gene, CDR1 is SQVTM and CDR2 is ANQGSEA. CDR3 size: 13 residues. Losses at the gene ends were 6 bases for V and 0 bases for J; bases not matched to a gene: 2. As DNA, the CDR3 is TGCAGCGTCAACAGGGGGAGCACAGATACGCAGTATTTT. This codes for CSVNRGSTDTQYF.

This clone was seen a single time. The V call is TRBV4-3, the J call TRBJ2-7; 8 bases agree with TRBD1. V lost 1 base and J lost 3; bases outside the gene matches: 8. The V gene's germline CDR1 is LGHNA and CDR2 YSLEER. The CDR3 runs 16 residues. DNA for the CDR3: TGCGCCAGCAGCCAAGTTTCCGGACAGGGACACTACGAGCAGTACTTC. As protein: CASSQVSGQGHYEQYF.

This sequence joins TRBV20-1 and TRBJ1-1; 8 nucleotides line up with TRBD1. In germline, CDR1 is DFQATT, CDR2 SNEGSKA (reference sequence). The CDR3 runs to 11 residues. V lost 6 bases, J lost 8 bases, and 5 bases stayed unmatched. Written as DNA, the CDR3 is TGCAGTGCGTCTGGACAGGGCGAAGCTTTCTTT. This translates into CSASGQGEAFF.

The chain uses TRBV3-1 (or the pseudogene TRBV3-2) and TRBJ2-7; possibly TRBD2 for D (6 bases). V lost 4 bases to trimming and J lost 1 base, with 8 bases between them. This CDR3 is built from 13 residues. Germline V gene sequence: CDR1 LGHDT, CDR2 YNNKEL (reference sequence). Here the CDR3 DNA reads TGTGCCAGCAGCCGGGGGGATTCCTACGAGCAGTACTTC. This gives the protein CASSRGDSYEQYF.

This chain uses TRBV29-1 with TRBJ2-1; possibly TRBD1 for D (5 bases). The length of the CDR3 is 13 residues. Trimming removed 5 bases from V and 5 bases from J, with 13 bases in between. CDR1 is SQVTM, CDR2 ANQGSEA, per germline. The CDR3 region has the DNA TGCAGCGTTTTCAGGGCCCGCAACAATGAGCAGTTCTTC. Residues: CSVFRARNNEQFF.

This clone was recorded once. The chain couples TRBV14 to TRBJ1-2; possible D gene TRBD1, 6 bases. Germline CDR1 SGHDN, CDR2 FVKESK. The CDR3 is 13 residues long. Deletions cut 8 bases from V and 4 bases from J, with 14 bases between. In DNA, the CDR3 is TGTGCCAGCTCGGGACAAAATGGCTATGGCTACACCTTC. Amino acid sequence: CASSGQNGYGYTF.

The CDR3 sequence: CAISDPIIGLAGDTSQNIQYF. CDR3 nucleotide sequence: TGTGCCATCAGTGACCCAATTATTGGACTAGCGGGTGATACTAGCCAAAACATTCAGTACTTC. V and J are TRBV10-3 and TRBJ2-4; 11 nucleotides match TRBD2. The V and J ends lost 3 bases and 5 bases, in that order; junction bases with no gene match: 21. This CDR3 spans 21 amino acids. Per germline, CDR1 ENHRY and CDR2 SYGVKD.

The V gene is TRBV6-5, the J gene TRBJ1-2; D perhaps matches TRBD1 (6 bases). The CDR3 length is 15 residues. Germline V gives CDR1 MNHEY, CDR2 SVGAGI. The V and J ends lost 6 bases and 4 bases respectively, with 18 bases between them. The CDR3 sequence is CASSQLGGRTYGYTF. The CDR3 DNA is TGTGCCAGCAGCCAACTCGGGGGGCGGACCTATGGCTACACCTTC.

The chain employs TRBV5-4 and TRBJ2-2, with TRBD1 matching over 9 bases. CDR1 and CDR2 from the germline V gene are SGHNT and YYREEE (reference sequence). There are 15 residues in the CDR3. The junction had 5 bases not matched to a gene; V was cut back by 3 bases and J by 5 bases. The CDR3 loop reads CASSWPGQGTGELFF. DNA for the CDR3: TGTGCCAGCAGCTGGCCGGGACAGGGAACCGGGGAGCTGTTTTTT.

V gene TRBV7-9 combines with J gene TRBJ1-2; 7 nucleotides align to TRBD1. Losses at the gene ends were 5 bases for V and 6 bases for J; bases not matched to a gene: 6. The CDR3 sequence is 13 residues long. Germline assignment: CDR1 SEHNR and CDR2 FQNEAQ (reference sequence). CDR3 sequence reads: CASSPDREDGYTF. The CDR3 DNA follows: TGTGCCAGCAGCCCCGACAGGGAAGATGGCTACACCTTC.

The gene calls are TRBV6-5 and TRBJ2-7, with 11 bases fitting TRBD2. The trim removed 6 bases at V and 3 bases at J, leaving 4 bases unmatched. This CDR3 has 14 residues. The germline V gene has CDR1 MNHEY and CDR2 SVGAGI. CDR3 DNA sequence: TGTGCCAGCAGAGAGACTAGCGGGGTCTACGAGCAGTACTTC. Protein sequence: CASRETSGVYEQYF.